A selection of T cell receptor beta chains follows, all from one sample in a study of blood T cells in healthy people across ages. A single record per CDR3 protein comes from TCRdb applying MiXCR to the 5' RACE reads. The sample has under 800,000 distinct CDR3 sequences, around 21% seen once. The sample comprised blood. The source is a man in his sixties or seventies in good health. Both conserved end residues are part of each CDR3. The D gene is left open where the match is weak. Size tells how often a clone was seen (once, few, many) or the class of an expanded clone, and some rows leave it out.

V gene	clone size	J gene	CDR3 length	D gene	CDR3 DNA	CDR3 protein
TRBV18	few	TRBJ2-5	15	NA	TGTGCCAGCTCACCAAGGACACCGTACCAAGAGACCCAGTACTTC	CASSPRTPYQETQYF
TRBV2	NA	TRBJ2-2	15	TRBD2	TGTGCCAGCAGTGAACTAGCGGGAGGGCCCGGGGAGCTGTTTTTT	CASSELAGGPGELFF
TRBV4-3	few	TRBJ2-1	17	TRBD2	TGCGCCAGCAGCCAATCTTCAGCGGGAGGGTCCTACAATGAGCAGTTCTTC	CASSQSSAGGSYNEQFF
TRBV6-5	NA	TRBJ2-5	16	NA	TGTGCCAGCAGTTACTCTGGCGGGATGGGGCAAGAGACCCAGTACTTC	CASSYSGGMGQETQYF
TRBV12-3/TRBV12-4	NA	TRBJ1-2	14	TRBD1	TGTGCCAGCAGTTTAGGGGCAGGGGGAGGTGGCTACACCTTC	CASSLGAGGGGYTF
TRBV28	NA	TRBJ1-5	16	TRBD1	TGTGCCAGCAGATCCTCGGGACAGATATGGAATCAGCCCCAGCATTTT	CASRSSGQIWNQPQHF
TRBV29-1	few	TRBJ2-2	13	TRBD1	TGCAGCGCGGGACAGGGGAGGACCGGGGAGCTGTTTTTT	CSAGQGRTGELFF
TRBV25-1	few	TRBJ2-1	13	NA	TGTGCCAGCAGTGAACAGGGTCGAAATGAGCAGTTCTTC	CASSEQGRNEQFF
TRBV6-5	NA	TRBJ2-3	17	TRBD2	TGTGCCGGCAGTTACTCGGGCCCAGCGGGAGGGACAGATACGCAGTATTTT	CAGSYSGPAGGTDTQYF
TRBV20-1	many	TRBJ2-7	11	NA	TGCAGTGCTAGGTACGGGGGCGAGCAGTACTTC	CSARYGGEQYF
TRBV15	NA	TRBJ2-7	14	TRBD2	TGTGCCACGTCCATGGCTAGCGGGAACTACGAGCAGTACTTC	CATSMASGNYEQYF
TRBV7-3	many	TRBJ2-1	17	TRBD1	TGTGCCAGCAGCCCCACCGCTGGACAGGGATCCTACAATGAGCAGTTCTTC	CASSPTAGQGSYNEQFF
TRBV6-1	NA	TRBJ2-6	19	TRBD2	TGTGCCAGCAGTGAAGTATGGACTAGCGGGAACTCTGGGGCCAACGTCCTGACCTTC	CASSEVWTSGNSGANVLTF
TRBV3-1	few	TRBJ1-2	15	TRBD1	TGTGCCAGCAGCCAGGCTACAGGGGGTGCCTATGGCTACACCTTC	CASSQATGGAYGYTF
TRBV29-1	NA	TRBJ2-4	20	TRBD2	TGCAGCGTTGAAGACCCAATCGGGACTAGCGTATCTCTAGCCAAAAACATTCAGTACTTC	CSVEDPIGTSVSLAKNIQYF